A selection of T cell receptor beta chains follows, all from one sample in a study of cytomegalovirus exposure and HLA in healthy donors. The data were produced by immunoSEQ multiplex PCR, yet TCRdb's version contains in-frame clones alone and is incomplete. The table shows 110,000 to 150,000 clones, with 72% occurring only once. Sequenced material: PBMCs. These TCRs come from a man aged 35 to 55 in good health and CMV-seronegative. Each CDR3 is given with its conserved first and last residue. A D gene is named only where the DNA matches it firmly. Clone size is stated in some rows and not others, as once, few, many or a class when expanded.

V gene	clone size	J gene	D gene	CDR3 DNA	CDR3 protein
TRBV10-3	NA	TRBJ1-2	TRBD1	TGTGCCATCAGTGAGGGTGACAGGGTTGAAGGCTACACCTTC	CAISEGDRVEGYTF
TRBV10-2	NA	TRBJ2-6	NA	TGCGCCAGCAGAATTGGGAGTCCCTCTGGGGCCAACGTCCTGACTTTC	CASRIGSPSGANVLTF
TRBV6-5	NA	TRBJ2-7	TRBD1	TGTGCCAGCAGTTACAGCTCGGGACAGCCCTACGAGCAGTACTTC	CASSYSSGQPYEQYF
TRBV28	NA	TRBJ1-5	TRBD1	TGTGCCAGCAGTTTACCAGGGACAGGGGGCGGTCAGCCCCAGCATTTT	CASSLPGTGGGQPQHF
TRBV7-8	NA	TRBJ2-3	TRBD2	TGTGCCAGCAGCCTCCTGTGGCGGGGGGGCACAGATACGCAGTATTTT	CASSLLWRGGTDTQYF
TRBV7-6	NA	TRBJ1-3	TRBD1	TGTGCCAGCAGCTTAGCGGGGACAGTGGGGAACACCATATATTTT	CASSLAGTVGNTIYF
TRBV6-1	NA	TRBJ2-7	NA	TGTGCCAGCAGTGTTCGCTACGAGCAGTACTTC	CASSVRYEQYF
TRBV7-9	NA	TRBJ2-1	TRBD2	TGTGCCAGCAGCCCGGGGGGGTTTGAGCAGTTCTTC	CASSPGGFEQFF
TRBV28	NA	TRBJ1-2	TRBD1	TGTGCCAGCAGTTCCTACGACAGGGGCGGCTATGGCTACACCTTC	CASSSYDRGGYGYTF
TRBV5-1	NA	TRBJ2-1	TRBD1	TGCGCCAGCAGCTTAGGACAGGGCTTCAATGAGCAGTTCTTC	CASSLGQGFNEQFF
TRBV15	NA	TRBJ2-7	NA	TGTGCCACCAGCAGAGAGCCGGGGGGCCAATACTTGCGGGGACCTAACGAGCAGTACTTC	CATSREPGGQYLRGPNEQYF
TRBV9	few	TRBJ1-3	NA	TGTGCCAGCAGCGCGGGTAGTCCCTCTGGAAACACCATATATTTT	CASSAGSPSGNTIYF
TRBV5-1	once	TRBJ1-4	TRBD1	TGCGCCAGCAGCCGGCTGGGACAGGGGTCCGAAAAACTGTTTTTT	CASSRLGQGSEKLFF
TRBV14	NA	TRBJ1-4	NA	TGTGCCAGCAGCCCTGGTCTGGGGGGTGTTAATGAAAAACTGTTTTTT	CASSPGLGGVNEKLFF
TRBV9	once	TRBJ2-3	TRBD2	TGTGCCAGCAGCGAGCGGACTAGCGGGATTGGTCAACAGTATTTT	CASSERTSGIGQQYF
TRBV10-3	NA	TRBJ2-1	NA	TGTGCCATCACCACGACTAGTACGAATGAGCAGTTCTTC	CAITTTSTNEQFF
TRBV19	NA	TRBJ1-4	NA	TGTGCCCGAAACAGGATTGGTGTCAGGGGATACTCCCTAAATGAAAAACTGTTTTTT	CARNRIGVRGYSLNEKLFF
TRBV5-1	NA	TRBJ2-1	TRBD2	TGCGCCAGCAGCTTGCGTAGCGGGAGGTTTGATGAGCAGTTCTTC	CASSLRSGRFDEQFF
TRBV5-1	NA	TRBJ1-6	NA	TGCGCCAGCAGCCCACTGACAAGGGGCTACGATTCACCCCTCCACTTT	CASSPLTRGYDSPLHF
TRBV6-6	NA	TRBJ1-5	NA	TGTGCCAGCAGTTATACGGAACAGGGTCAGCCCCAGCATTTT	CASSYTEQGQPQHF
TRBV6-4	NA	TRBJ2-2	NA	TGTGCCAGCAGCCAAACATCTCCCGGGGAGCTGTTTTTT	CASSQTSPGELFF
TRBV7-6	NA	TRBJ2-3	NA	TGTGCCAGCAGCTTAGCGGGCCCACCCACAGATACGCAGTATTTT	CASSLAGPPTDTQYF
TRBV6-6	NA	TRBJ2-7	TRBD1	TGTGCCAGCAGTTACGGGACAGGGACCTACGAGCAGTACTTC	CASSYGTGTYEQYF
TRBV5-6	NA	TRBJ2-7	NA	TGTGCCAGCAGCGTGAACTACGAGCAGTACTTC	CASSVNYEQYF
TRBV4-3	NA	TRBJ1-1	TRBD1	TGCGCCAGCAGCCCGGACAGGGGGGCTAAAGCTTTCTTT	CASSPDRGAKAFF
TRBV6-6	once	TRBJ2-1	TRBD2	TGTGCCAGCAGTTACTCGGCTAGCGGGAGTCGCAATGAGCAGTTCTTC	CASSYSASGSRNEQFF